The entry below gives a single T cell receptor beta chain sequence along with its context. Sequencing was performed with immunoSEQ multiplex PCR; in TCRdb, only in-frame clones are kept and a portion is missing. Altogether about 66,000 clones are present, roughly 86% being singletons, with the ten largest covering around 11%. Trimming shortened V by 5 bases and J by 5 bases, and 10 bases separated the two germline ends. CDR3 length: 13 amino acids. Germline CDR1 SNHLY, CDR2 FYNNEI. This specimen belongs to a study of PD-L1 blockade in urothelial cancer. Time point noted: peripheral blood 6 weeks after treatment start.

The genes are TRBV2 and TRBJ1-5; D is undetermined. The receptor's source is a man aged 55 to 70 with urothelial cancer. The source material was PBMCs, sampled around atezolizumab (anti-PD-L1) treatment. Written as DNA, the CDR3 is TGTGCCAGCAGTTCAATCACTTATCAGCCCCAGCATTTT. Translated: CASSSITYQPQHF. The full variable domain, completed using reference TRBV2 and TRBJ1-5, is EPEVTQTPSHQVTQMGQEVILRCVPISNHLYFYWYRQILGQKVEFLVSFYNNEISEKSEIFDDQFSVERPDGSNFTLKIRSTKLEDSAMYFCASSSITYQPQHFGDGTRLSIL.